The clone carrying this TCR beta chain appeared many times. The antigen is unknown. This entry is derived from a study of identifying expanded T cells in peripheral blood. Collection occurred without any documented infections or immune events in donors. Study-level results: Variance in clone template counts between approximately two-week samples significantly increased with total template count across all healthy donors. Technical replicates showed approximately 1.2 changed clones; around 2 weeks 15 to 20; four weeks 19.

The length of the CDR3 is 16 residues. V lost 1 base, J lost 1 base, and 13 bases lay in between. Germline V CDR1 and CDR2: SGHAT, FQNNGV. Libraries were prepared by immunoSEQ multiplex PCR; TCRdb keeps only in-frame clonotypes and omits some of them. In the table there are about 52,000 clones, around 82% of which are singletons. The sample consisted of blood. The chain is built from TRBV11-2 and TRBJ2-5; no clear D. This clonotype was sampled from a person between 18 and 75 years old in good health. Written as DNA, the CDR3 is TGTGCCAGCAGCTTAGGACTCGGAAAAATCCAAGAGACCCAGTACTTC. This gives the protein CASSLGLGKIQETQYF.